This entry describes one T cell receptor beta chain. Its antigen remains unknown. Trimming removed 5 bases at V and 6 bases at J, with 17 bases between. Germline V gene sequence: CDR1 SGHVS, CDR2 FNYEAQ. The CDR3 has 14 amino acids. The data were produced by immunoSEQ multiplex PCR, yet TCRdb's version contains in-frame clones alone and is incomplete. Of roughly 190,000 clones listed, around 70% are singletons. The TCR beta libraries used 1.5 to 2 micrograms of genomic DNA that came from cryopreserved PBMCs. This sample was taken from a study of cytotoxic CD8 clonotypes in ibrutinib-treated CLL. Study-wide context: Included were about 11 relapsed/refractory and 15 treatment-naive patients, of whom approximately 18 were IGHV unmutated.

Study-wide findings and caveats: Starting clonality was above that of age-matched healthy donors and tracked circulating CD8+ T-cell counts.

V is TRBV7-6 and J is TRBJ2-7; D possibly uses TRBD1 or TRBD2 (5 bases each). This receptor was taken from a human donor with chronic lymphocytic leukemia. Material: PBMCs, obtained after 24 months of ibrutinib treatment. The CDR3 bases are TGTGCCAGCAGCCCAAGAGGTGACGGGACCGAGCAGTACTTC. Translated, it gives CASSPRGDGTEQYF.